One and the same sample provided the 8 T cell receptor beta chains below, sequenced in a study of blood T cell repertoires in COVID-19. The assay was immunoSEQ multiplex PCR, and TCRdb's table has in-frame clones only and misses some. This table has around 300,000 clones, 88% appearing once. The sequenced material came from PBMCs or T cells enriched from blood (not recorded which). The receptors derive from a man aged 25-40 years who had recovered from COVID-19.

The chain uses TRBV5-5 and TRBJ2-3; 10 positions match TRBD1. J was trimmed by 3 bases and V by 0 bases; bases with no gene match: 4. The germline CDR1 and CDR2 sequences are SGHKS and YYEKEE (reference sequence). The CDR3 has 16 residues. The CDR3 bases are TGTGCCAGCAGCTTGGTGACAGGGGGCAGAACAGATACGCAGTATTTT. It specifies CASSLVTGGRTDTQYF.

This clone has more than one count but fewer than ten. DNA for the CDR3: TGTGCCAGCAGTGCGACTAGCGGGGGTGTTAAGACCCAGTACTTC. Translating gives CASSATSGGVKTQYF. The gene calls are TRBV9 and TRBJ2-5; 12 bases map to TRBD2. V lost 5 bases to trimming and J lost 6 bases; unmatched junction nucleotides: 8. The CDR3 sequence is 15 residues long. In germline, CDR1 is SGDLS, CDR2 YYNGEE.

V gene TRBV11-2 combines with J gene TRBJ2-1, with D possibly TRBD1 on 6 matching bases. V shed 0 bases and J shed 10 bases, with 13 bases lying between them. The CDR3 runs to 14 residues. Germline CDR1 SGHAT, CDR2 FQNNGV. The CDR3, as DNA: TGTGCCAGCAGCTTAGACAGGGGAAGGTTCGAGCAGTTCTTC. It is translated as CASSLDRGRFEQFF.

The chain joins TRBV6-5 to TRBJ1-5, with a tentative D call TRBD1 (5 bases). V lost 11 bases, J lost 5 bases, and 16 bases lay in between. This CDR3 comprises 13 residues. The V gene's germline CDR1 is MNHEY and CDR2 SVGAGI. This CDR3 is CASRGGVDQPQHF. The CDR3 DNA is TGTGCCTCCCGGGGAGGGGTTGATCAGCCCCAGCATTTT.

The rearrangement joins TRBV19 to TRBJ2-7; D is perhaps TRBD1 (6 bases). CDR1 and CDR2 (germline): LNHDA, SQIVND (reference sequence). V lost 4 bases and J lost 7, with 20 bases in between. CDR3 length equals 15 residues. The CDR3 protein is CASSNRLEGVSEQYF. The CDR3 DNA follows: TGTGCCAGTAGTAACCGTCTTGAGGGGGTCTCGGAGCAGTACTTC. Complete variable domain (other parts from reference TRBV19 and TRBJ2-7): DGGITQSPKYLFRKEGQNVTLSCEQNLNHDAMYWYRQDPGQGLRLIYYSQIVNDFQKGDIAEGYSVSREKKESFPLTVTSAQKNPTAFYLCASSNRLEGVSEQYFGPGTRLTVT.

This clone turned up a few times. The genes are TRBV7-8 and TRBJ2-5; TRBD2 agrees at 11 bases. Germline V gene lookup returns CDR1 SGHVS and CDR2 FQNEAQ. The CDR3 is 16 amino acids. V trimming: 4 bases; J trimming: 4 bases; junction bases outside the gene matches: 8. This chain's CDR3 is CASSSNSGGAGETQYF. The CDR3, as DNA: TGTGCCAGCAGCTCGAATAGCGGGGGGGCCGGAGAGACCCAGTACTTC.

This chain links TRBV13 with TRBJ2-4, with D perhaps TRBD2 (6 bases). Trimming took off 5 bases at V and 1 base at J, with 15 bases between the two ends. Germline V gene data show CDR1 as PRHDT and CDR2 as FYEKMQ (reference sequence). This CDR3 is 16 amino acids long. CDR3 sequence: CASSLRGSGAKNIQYF. The CDR3 DNA reads as TGTGCCAGCAGCCTCCGGGGGAGCGGGGCCAAAAACATTCAGTACTTC.

This chain joins TRBV5-3 and TRBJ2-1; no clear D. TRBV5-3 is an ORF for which the function is uncertain. The length of the CDR3 is 15 residues. The V end was cut by 2 bases, the J end by 5 bases, with 14 bases between. CDR3 loop: CARSLLRMRNNEQFF. The DNA of the CDR3 is TGTGCCAGAAGCTTACTACGAATGAGAAACAATGAGCAGTTCTTC.